Listed below are T cell receptor beta chains from one sample, sequenced in a study of patients and donors after allogeneic stem cell transplantation. In TCRdb, the RT-PCR reads were re-called with MiXCR into one record per CDR3 protein. The data show a few thousand distinct CDR3 sequences, about 24% seen once. Sequenced sample: blood, either unsorted or a sorted T cell fraction (not recorded which). The receptor set was obtained from a human donor who was either an allogeneic HSCT recipient or a stem cell or donor lymphocyte infusion donor (not recorded which). It is not recorded whose cells these are; they may come from a transplant donor. CDR3s include the opening cysteine and the closing phenylalanine or tryptophan. A D gene is named only where the DNA matches it firmly. Only part of the rows carry a size: once, few, many, or a class if the clone is expanded.

CASSWGGNQPQHF TGTGCCAGCAGTTGGGGGGGCAATCAGCCCCAGCATTTT TRBJ1-5 NA NA TRBV27
CASLLGIFANTEAFF TGTGCCAGCCTGTTGGGGATTTTCGCAAACACTGAAGCTTTCTTT TRBJ1-1 NA NA TRBV4-2
CASSVADTQYF TGCGCCAGCAGCGTCGCAGATACGCAGTATTTT TRBJ2-3 NA few TRBV5-1
CASRRNRGENTIYF TGTGCCAGTAGAAGGAACAGGGGAGAAAACACCATATATTTT TRBJ1-3 TRBD1 few TRBV19
CASSQTITDTQYF TGTGCCAGCAGCCAGACAATCACAGATACGCAGTATTTT TRBJ2-3 NA medium-sized TRBV7-2
CASRPPICSRETQYF TGTGCAAGTCGCCCGCCAATTTGCTCAAGGGAGACCCAGTACTTC TRBJ2-5 NA few TRBV12-2
CASSVRRDTEAFF TGTGCCAGCAGTGTTCGGAGGGACACTGAAGCTTTCTTT TRBJ1-1 NA NA TRBV2
CASSRDRTTQYF TGTGCCAGCAGCCGGGACCGTACGACCCAGTACTTC TRBJ2-5 NA NA TRBV11-2
CASSLGRVFTYEQFF TGTGCCAGCAGCTTGGGTAGGGTGTTCACCTATGAGCAGTTCTTC TRBJ2-1 NA NA TRBV5-4
CASSIDPDGETQYF TGTGCCAGTAGTATAGATCCGGACGGGGAGACCCAGTACTTC TRBJ2-5 NA NA TRBV19
CASSQTGASNQPQHF TGTGCCAGCAGTCAAACAGGGGCTAGCAATCAGCCCCAGCATTTT TRBJ1-5 TRBD1 few TRBV6-5
CSVMGPEISYEQYF TGCAGCGTTATGGGGCCAGAAATTTCCTACGAGCAGTACTTC TRBJ2-7 NA few TRBV29-1
CASSLIHAEAFF TGTGCCAGCAGCTTAATCCATGCTGAAGCTTTCTTT TRBJ1-1 NA NA TRBV11-1
CASSPGQYSNQPQHF TGCGCCAGCAGTCCCGGACAGTATTCCAATCAGCCCCAGCATTTT TRBJ1-5 NA NA TRBV23-1
CASTQGRANEQFF TGTGCCAGCACGCAAGGGAGGGCCAATGAGCAGTTCTTC TRBJ2-1 TRBD2 medium-sized TRBV7-2
CASTPAGFSGANVLTF TGTGCCAGCACCCCCGCCGGGTTCAGTGGGGCCAACGTCCTGACTTTC TRBJ2-6 NA few TRBV7-9
CASSPAGVGTGELFF TGTGCCAGCAGTCCTGCAGGCGTGGGCACCGGGGAGCTGTTTTTT TRBJ2-2 NA NA TRBV12-3/TRBV12-4
CASSKVGSPLHF TGTGCCAGCAGCAAGGTCGGATCACCCCTCCACTTT TRBJ1-6 NA medium-sized TRBV21-1
CASSQTPETQYF TGTGCCAGCAGCCAAACCCCGGAGACCCAGTACTTC TRBJ2-5 NA few TRBV7-9
CAISENDGNEQFF TGTGCCATCAGTGAGAACGACGGCAATGAGCAGTTCTTC TRBJ2-1 NA large TRBV10-3
CASSFGQGDQPQHF TGTGCCAGCAGCTTCGGACAGGGGGATCAGCCCCAGCATTTT TRBJ1-5 TRBD1 few TRBV5-4
CASSDRGSTDTQYF TGTGCCAGCAGCGACAGGGGGAGCACAGATACGCAGTATTTT TRBJ2-3 TRBD1 NA TRBV11-3
CAISTAQETQYF TGTGCCATCAGCACCGCTCAAGAGACCCAGTACTTC TRBJ2-5 NA NA TRBV10-3
CASSPKREGNNEQFF TGTGCCAGCTCACCAAAGCGGGAGGGGAACAATGAGCAGTTCTTC TRBJ2-1 TRBD2 medium-sized TRBV18
CASSYSQDVLTGELFF TGTGCCAGCAGCTACTCTCAAGACGTCCTAACCGGGGAGCTGTTTTTT TRBJ2-2 NA once TRBV5-5
CATSNPPGELFF TGTGCCACCAGCAACCCGCCCGGGGAGCTGTTTTTT TRBJ2-2 NA medium-sized TRBV15
CSVANQGAAGYTF TGCAGCGTTGCGAATCAGGGGGCGGCGGGCTACACCTTC TRBJ1-2 TRBD1 NA TRBV29-1
CASTLTGGETEAFF TGTGCCAGTACCCTGACAGGGGGGGAGACTGAAGCTTTCTTT TRBJ1-1 TRBD1 NA TRBV19
CASSLGRENEQFF TGTGCCAGCAGCTTAGGTAGGGAAAATGAGCAGTTCTTC TRBJ2-1 NA NA TRBV11-1
CASSLRQGTNYGYTF TGTGCCAGCAGCTTGAGACAGGGCACCAACTATGGCTACACCTTC TRBJ1-2 TRBD1 few TRBV11-3
CASSFRRQFEAFF TGTGCCAGCAGCTTTAGGAGGCAATTTGAAGCTTTCTTT TRBJ1-1 NA NA TRBV7-2
CASSWGQGSTEAFF TGTGCCAGCAGTTGGGGACAGGGAAGTACTGAAGCTTTCTTT TRBJ1-1 TRBD1 NA TRBV27
CASSNNRNDNEQFF TGCGCCAGCAGTAACAACCGCAACGACAATGAGCAGTTCTTC TRBJ2-1 NA medium-sized TRBV5-1
CASREGTGGSYGYTF TGCGCCAGCAGGGAAGGGACAGGGGGCTCCTATGGCTACACCTTC TRBJ1-2 TRBD1 few TRBV4-3
CSARTSKPGLAGPRETQYF TGCAGTGCCCGCACATCAAAACCGGGACTAGCGGGACCCCGGGAGACCCAGTACTTC TRBJ2-5 TRBD2 NA TRBV20-1
CASTLHRDSYEQYF TGTGCCAGTACCCTTCACCGGGATTCCTACGAGCAGTACTTC TRBJ2-7 NA NA TRBV19
CASSLLRGGTTFF TGTGCCAGCAGTTTGCTTCGGGGGGGGACTACGTTCTTC TRBJ2-1 TRBD2 NA TRBV6-6
CASSLDGSGDEQYF TGTGCCAGCAGCCTCGACGGATCTGGCGACGAGCAGTACTTC TRBJ2-7 NA medium-sized TRBV7-6
CASSPSSGNTIYF TGTGCCAGCAGCCCAAGCTCTGGAAACACCATATATTTT TRBJ1-3 NA few TRBV7-9
CASSLSGDTQYF TGCGCCAGCAGCTTGTCCGGAGATACGCAGTATTTT TRBJ2-3 NA NA TRBV4-3
CASSYSGNSYEQYF TGTGCCAGCAGTTACTCAGGGAACTCCTACGAGCAGTACTTC TRBJ2-7 NA NA TRBV6-5
CASSLTRGGEKLFF TGTGCCAGCAGCTTAACCAGGGGAGGTGAAAAACTGTTTTTT TRBJ1-4 NA NA TRBV11-2
CSVDPGQGHTEAFF TGCAGCGTTGACCCCGGACAGGGTCACACTGAAGCTTTCTTT TRBJ1-1 TRBD1 NA TRBV29-1
CASSPASGGTYNEQFF TGTGCCAGCAGCCCCGCTAGCGGGGGGACTTACAATGAGCAGTTCTTC TRBJ2-1 TRBD2 once TRBV7-2
CASSLIAPGANVLTF TGTGCCAGCAGCTTAATAGCCCCTGGGGCCAACGTCCTGACTTTC TRBJ2-6 NA NA TRBV5-6
CASSATRSGTGELFF TGTGCCAGCAGCGCAACCAGGTCGGGCACCGGGGAGCTGTTTTTT TRBJ2-2 NA few TRBV7-2
CASSLAGVGQEVLF TGTGCCAGCAGCTTAGCGGGGGTCGGACAGGAGGTTCTTTTT TRBJ1-3 TRBD1 medium-sized TRBV7-2
CASSLGPASTEAFF TGTGCCAGCAGCTTGGGACCAGCGAGCACTGAAGCTTTCTTT TRBJ1-1 NA NA TRBV5-6
CASSEPLSGSRAFF TGTGCCAGCAGTGAACCCCTTTCGGGGTCACGAGCTTTCTTT TRBJ1-1 NA NA TRBV2